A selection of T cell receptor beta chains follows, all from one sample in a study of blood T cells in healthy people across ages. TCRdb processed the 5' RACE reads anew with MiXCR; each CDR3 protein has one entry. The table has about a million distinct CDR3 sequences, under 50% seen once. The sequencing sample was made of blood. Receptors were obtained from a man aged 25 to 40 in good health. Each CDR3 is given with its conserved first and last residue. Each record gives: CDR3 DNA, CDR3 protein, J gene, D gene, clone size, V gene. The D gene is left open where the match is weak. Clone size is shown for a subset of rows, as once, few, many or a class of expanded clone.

cdr3_nt: TGTGCCAGCAGACTGACAGGGACTGGGGCCAACGTCCTGACTTTC
cdr3_aa: CASRLTGTGANVLTF
j_call: TRBJ2-6
d_call: TRBD1
clone_size: few
v_call: TRBV7-3

cdr3_nt: TGTGCCATCAGTGAGGGGGCGGGGGCCTTTCTGAACGAGCAGTACTTC
cdr3_aa: CAISEGAGAFLNEQYF
j_call: TRBJ2-7
d_call: -
clone_size: -
v_call: TRBV10-3

cdr3_nt: TGTGCCAGCAGCCATTTAGCGGATAATGAGCAGTTCTTC
cdr3_aa: CASSHLADNEQFF
j_call: TRBJ2-1
d_call: -
clone_size: -
v_call: TRBV3-1

cdr3_nt: TGCAGTGCCCCTCGGGTAGCGGGGCCCACTTTTGACGAGCAGTACTTC
cdr3_aa: CSAPRVAGPTFDEQYF
j_call: TRBJ2-7
d_call: TRBD2
clone_size: few
v_call: TRBV20-1

cdr3_nt: TGTGCCAGCTTGGGACCCTCCTACAATGAGCAGTACTTC
cdr3_aa: CASLGPSYNEQYF
j_call: TRBJ2-7
d_call: -
clone_size: -
v_call: TRBV28

cdr3_nt: TGTGCCAGCAGTCGGGGACTCACTGTATCAAACAATGAGCAGTTCTTC
cdr3_aa: CASSRGLTVSNNEQFF
j_call: TRBJ2-1
d_call: -
clone_size: -
v_call: TRBV5-6

cdr3_nt: TGTGCCAGCAGCGTCCAACCGGGACGGGGGAACAATGAGCAGTTCTTC
cdr3_aa: CASSVQPGRGNNEQFF
j_call: TRBJ2-1
d_call: -
clone_size: -
v_call: TRBV9

cdr3_nt: TGTGCCAGCTACAGGGTGAACACTGAAGCTTTCTTT
cdr3_aa: CASYRVNTEAFF
j_call: TRBJ1-1
d_call: -
clone_size: -
v_call: TRBV5-6

cdr3_nt: TGTGCCAGCAGTTACCTAGCGGGGGGCGCAAACACCGGGGAGCTGTTTTTT
cdr3_aa: CASSYLAGGANTGELFF
j_call: TRBJ2-2
d_call: TRBD2
clone_size: -
v_call: TRBV6-2/TRBV6-3

cdr3_nt: TGCGCCAGCAGCCTATCAGGGGGGAAGAACGAGCAGTACTTC
cdr3_aa: CASSLSGGKNEQYF
j_call: TRBJ2-7
d_call: -
clone_size: -
v_call: TRBV4-1

cdr3_nt: TGCAGCGTTGAAGATTATGGGGCAGGGCGTGGAAACAATGAGCAGTTCTTC
cdr3_aa: CSVEDYGAGRGNNEQFF
j_call: TRBJ2-1
d_call: -
clone_size: -
v_call: TRBV29-1

cdr3_nt: TGTGCCAGCAGTTTTAAGGCTCCGTACCAAGAGACCCAGTACTTC
cdr3_aa: CASSFKAPYQETQYF
j_call: TRBJ2-5
d_call: -
clone_size: many
v_call: TRBV27

cdr3_nt: TGCGCCAGCAGCTTGGTCACGGGGGCAATCAATGAGCAGTTCTTC
cdr3_aa: CASSLVTGAINEQFF
j_call: TRBJ2-1
d_call: -
clone_size: few
v_call: TRBV5-1

cdr3_nt: TGTGCCAGCAGCTTAATGGTTGGGGAGCAGTTCTTC
cdr3_aa: CASSLMVGEQFF
j_call: TRBJ2-1
d_call: -
clone_size: many
v_call: TRBV7-2

cdr3_nt: TGTGCCAGCAGTTCTCCGGGACAGTTGGGAGGCTACACCTTC
cdr3_aa: CASSSPGQLGGYTF
j_call: TRBJ1-2
d_call: TRBD1
clone_size: once
v_call: TRBV12-3/TRBV12-4

cdr3_nt: TGTGCCAGCAGCTTTGCGGGGACTCTCACAGATACGCAGTATTTT
cdr3_aa: CASSFAGTLTDTQYF
j_call: TRBJ2-3
d_call: -
clone_size: -
v_call: TRBV7-2

cdr3_nt: TGCGCCAGCAGCCAAGGTGCGGGACAGTCGAACACTGAAGCTTTCTTT
cdr3_aa: CASSQGAGQSNTEAFF
j_call: TRBJ1-1
d_call: TRBD1
clone_size: -
v_call: TRBV5-1

cdr3_nt: TGCGCCAGCAAGGCTAGCGGGGGGTTCTACAATGAGCAGTTCTTC
cdr3_aa: CASKASGGFYNEQFF
j_call: TRBJ2-1
d_call: TRBD2
clone_size: -
v_call: TRBV10-2

cdr3_nt: TGTGCCAGCAGTGAGGGACAGATTAATGAGCAGTTCTTC
cdr3_aa: CASSEGQINEQFF
j_call: TRBJ2-1
d_call: TRBD1
clone_size: -
v_call: TRBV6-1

cdr3_nt: TGTGCCAGCAGCTTAGAACCGGGGGCCGCTGGCTACACCTTC
cdr3_aa: CASSLEPGAAGYTF
j_call: TRBJ1-2
d_call: -
clone_size: -
v_call: TRBV7-2

cdr3_nt: TGCGCCAGCAGAGGACAGGGGGCGAGTGAGCAGTACTTC
cdr3_aa: CASRGQGASEQYF
j_call: TRBJ2-7
d_call: TRBD1
clone_size: many
v_call: TRBV4-1

cdr3_nt: TGCGCCAGCAGCCAACAAGCGGGGGACCAAGAGACCCAGTACTTC
cdr3_aa: CASSQQAGDQETQYF
j_call: TRBJ2-5
d_call: TRBD2
clone_size: -
v_call: TRBV4-1

cdr3_nt: TGCGCCAGCAGCCGTGCTGGAGGCGGGGCCTCCTACGAGCAGTACTTC
cdr3_aa: CASSRAGGGASYEQYF
j_call: TRBJ2-7
d_call: -
clone_size: -
v_call: TRBV4-1

cdr3_nt: TGTGCCAGCTCTGAAGGGGCCGGGGATGGTAATGAAAAACTGTTTTTT
cdr3_aa: CASSEGAGDGNEKLFF
j_call: TRBJ1-4
d_call: -
clone_size: few
v_call: TRBV27

cdr3_nt: TGCGCCAGCAGCCTGGGTCTAAGGGAGTCCTACGAGCAGTACTTC
cdr3_aa: CASSLGLRESYEQYF
j_call: TRBJ2-7
d_call: -
clone_size: -
v_call: TRBV5-1

cdr3_nt: TGTGCCAGCAGCTTAGAGGGTAGGACTAGCAGGGCAGATACGCAGTATTTT
cdr3_aa: CASSLEGRTSRADTQYF
j_call: TRBJ2-3
d_call: TRBD2
clone_size: -
v_call: TRBV7-2

cdr3_nt: TGTGCCAGCAGCGCAAAGAGATCTGGGGCCAACGTCCTGACTTTC
cdr3_aa: CASSAKRSGANVLTF
j_call: TRBJ2-6
d_call: -
clone_size: few
v_call: TRBV6-2/TRBV6-3

cdr3_nt: TGTGCCAGCAGCTTAGCACGGGGGCCATTTTACGAGCAGTACTTC
cdr3_aa: CASSLARGPFYEQYF
j_call: TRBJ2-7
d_call: -
clone_size: -
v_call: TRBV7-2

cdr3_nt: TGTGCCAGCAGCATGGACAGGGTCGGGGAGCTGTTTTTT
cdr3_aa: CASSMDRVGELFF
j_call: TRBJ2-2
d_call: TRBD1
clone_size: -
v_call: TRBV7-2